Listed below are T cell receptor beta chains from one sample, sequenced in a study of CD8 T cells in ankylosing spondylitis. From the 5' RACE reads, TCRdb called clonotypes with MiXCR, one entry per CDR3 protein. The sample lists 50,000 or so distinct CDR3 sequences, less than 8.5% seen once, with about 8.1% in the top ten. The sample consisted of blood, either unsorted or a sorted T cell fraction (not recorded which). The receptors come from a female donor with ankylosing spondylitis or in good health (not recorded which). The CDR3 runs from the conserved cysteine through the conserved F or W. A D gene is named only where the DNA matches it firmly. A row's size may be missing; if present it is once, few, many or a size class.

>TRBV28|TRBD1|many|TRBJ2-5
TGTGCCAGCAGTCCGGGACAGGGCTTTCAAGAGACCCAGTACTTC
CASSPGQGFQETQYF
>TRBV5-1|TRBD2|many|TRBJ2-7
TGCGCCAGCAGCCTAGCGGGGCTAGGCCTTGCGCAGTACTTC
CASSLAGLGLAQYF
>TRBV4-1|-|many|TRBJ1-1
TGCGCCAGCAGCCAATCGTGGTCCCCAGGCCCTGAAGCTTTCTTT
CASSQSWSPGPEAFF
>TRBV12-3/TRBV12-4|-|many|TRBJ2-5
TGTGCCAGCAGTTTAGCGCGGCCCAGGGTTCAAGAGACCCAGTACTTC
CASSLARPRVQETQYF
>TRBV5-1|-|medium-sized|TRBJ1-1
TGCGCCAGCAGTCCTCAGGGGAACACTGAAGCTTTCTTT
CASSPQGNTEAFF
>TRBV12-5|TRBD1|many|TRBJ1-5
TGTGCTAGTGGTGGACAGGGCCTCAATCAGCCCCAGCATTTT
CASGGQGLNQPQHF
>TRBV5-1|TRBD1|many|TRBJ1-2
TGCGCCAGCAGCTACTCCGGACAGGGGCTCTATGGCTACACCTTC
CASSYSGQGLYGYTF
>TRBV2|-|few|TRBJ2-7
TGTGCCAGCAGTGAAGCTTTAAGAGGGGCAGAGCAGTACTTC
CASSEALRGAEQYF
>TRBV3-1|-|many|TRBJ1-6
TGTGCCAGCAGCCAAGATAGAAACTCTCCTCTTGCGGTCTCCTATAATTCACCCCTCCACTTT
CASSQDRNSPLAVSYNSPLHF
>TRBV12-3/TRBV12-4|TRBD1|many|TRBJ1-5
TGTGCCAGCAGTCCGGACAGGGGTAGCAATCAGCCCCAGCATTTT
CASSPDRGSNQPQHF
>TRBV5-4|-|many|TRBJ2-1
TGTGCCAGCAGCTTCTATCAGGGGCTTGCTTCCTACAATGAGCAGTTCTTC
CASSFYQGLASYNEQFF
>TRBV18|-|few|TRBJ1-2
TGTGCCAGCTCACCACCGGAGGCGGGGAGAGGCTACACCTTC
CASSPPEAGRGYTF
>TRBV29-1|-|-|TRBJ1-2
TGCAGCGTTGAGGGGGGACACGGGACTAACTATGGCTACACCTTC
CSVEGGHGTNYGYTF
>TRBV11-2|TRBD2|many|TRBJ2-5
TGTGCCAGCAACAAGGGCTACCTTCAGCGGGGGCAAGAGACCCAGTACTTC
CASNKGYLQRGQETQYF
>TRBV5-1|-|many|TRBJ1-1
TGCGCCAGCAGCCCTCTCGACAAGAACACTGAAGCTTTCTTT
CASSPLDKNTEAFF
>TRBV7-2|TRBD1|-|TRBJ1-2
TGTGCCAGCAGCGCCGGACAGGGGCTAAACTATGGCTACACCTTC
CASSAGQGLNYGYTF
>TRBV6-6|-|many|TRBJ1-5
TGTGCCAGCAGTCTTGAGCGATCGGGGGGCGGGGGTAGCAATCAGCCCCAGCATTTT
CASSLERSGGGGSNQPQHF